This TCR beta chain was identified in a study of beta chain features in type 1 diabetes. Sequenced material consisted of expressed TCRB transcripts (all of the isolated RNA was reverse transcribed). This table comes from immunoSEQ multiplex PCR, and its TCRdb copy is limited to in-frame clones, with some not included. The table records approximately 110,000 clones, 30% to 40% of them present only once. One heparinised draw, averaging around 120 mL, was taken per donor. Sorted populations all had greater than 95% purity. This CDR3 comprises 14 residues. CDR1 is SGHRS and CDR2 is YFSETQ in the germline V gene. The V end lost 0 bases, the J end lost 3 bases, and 6 bases lay between the germline ends. Findings and caveats of the study: Patients with type 1 diabetes carried fewer insertions and had more deletions at their VDJ junctions. Compared with healthy donors, patients appeared to share more similar naive, central memory and regulatory TCRB repertoires.

A word on this clone: The antigen remains unidentified.

This clonotype was obtained from a woman aged 18-29 years in good health. The rearrangement links TRBV5-1 to TRBJ2-2; a weak D match, TRBD2 (5 bases). The material sequenced was stem cell memory CD4+ T cells from blood. CDR3: CASSLAGYTGELFF. In DNA form, the CDR3 reads TGCGCCAGCAGCTTGGCGGGATACACCGGGGAGCTGTTTTTT.